A selection of T cell receptor beta chains follows, all from one sample in a study of T cell responses to AZD1222 COVID-19 vaccine. Clones were read by immunoSEQ multiplex PCR, and TCRdb kept only the in-frame ones, dropping some. Of about 130,000 clones listed, 80% to 90% were seen once; the top ten hold under 20%. The sample in question was peripheral blood, obtained on day 0 of MenACWY control vaccination. Receptor source: an adult in good health. CDR3s leave out the opening cysteine and the closing phenylalanine or tryptophan. The order of the fields is J gene, CDR3 length, V gene, CDR3 protein.

TRBJ2-2	10	TRBV30	AWFKGAGELF
TRBJ1-6	13	TRBV7-8	ASSFESMNNSPLH
TRBJ1-3	11	TRBV11-2	ASSLSGLGTIY
TRBJ2-7	9	TRBV30	ATVVTYEQY
TRBJ1-1	10	TRBV6-6	ASSLDTSTAF
TRBJ1-1	12	TRBV28	ASSSEGLNTEAF
TRBJ2-2	19	TRBV12-5	ASGLYIGTSGEKIRTGELF
TRBJ2-2	13	TRBV28	ASSPRTGNTGELF
TRBJ1-5	11	TRBV18	ASSQSRDQPQH
TRBJ1-1	17	TRBV7-8	ASSLGPPSHRIMNTEAF
TRBJ2-7	12	TRBV5-1	ASRIPGQGHEQY
TRBJ2-7	12	TRBV7-8	ASSLVSGSYEQY
TRBJ1-3	12	TRBV28	ASSRLGSGNTIY
TRBJ1-5	13	TRBV15	ATSRDQVSNQPQH
TRBJ2-7	9	TRBV20-1	SGEDSYEQY
TRBJ1-2	8	TRBV20-1	SAYMYGYT
TRBJ2-1	14	TRBV19	ASSSAGTGLYNEQF
TRBJ2-1	9	TRBV2	ASRGSLEQF
TRBJ1-2	12	TRBV5-1	ASSRTDSLYGYT
TRBJ1-2	9	TRBV20-1	SARDLVGYT
TRBJ1-5	13	TRBV5-1	ASSLDRGPNQPQH
TRBJ2-7	12	TRBV7-2	ASSWTSDTYEQY
TRBJ2-7	14	TRBV7-3	ASSPGQGGITYEQY
TRBJ1-1	13	TRBV28	ASSTPHRGHTEAF
TRBJ1-1	13	TRBV11-2	ASSSAGWKNTEAF
TRBJ2-1	10	TRBV25-1	VTSGSGNEQF
TRBJ2-3	10	TRBV9	ASSPRGDTQY
TRBJ2-2	12	TRBV29-1	SVAERPNTGELF
TRBJ1-1	10	TRBV3-1/TRBV3-2	ASRLRNTEAF
TRBJ1-1	11	TRBV6-5	ASSRQMNTEAF
TRBJ1-2	13	TRBV6-5	ASSSTRYSRGGYT
TRBJ1-6	12	TRBV30	AWAALSYNSPLH
TRBJ2-1	16	TRBV11-2	ASSLAYRTSGRGFEQF
TRBJ2-3	10	TRBV12-3/TRBV12-4	ASSQGMDTQY